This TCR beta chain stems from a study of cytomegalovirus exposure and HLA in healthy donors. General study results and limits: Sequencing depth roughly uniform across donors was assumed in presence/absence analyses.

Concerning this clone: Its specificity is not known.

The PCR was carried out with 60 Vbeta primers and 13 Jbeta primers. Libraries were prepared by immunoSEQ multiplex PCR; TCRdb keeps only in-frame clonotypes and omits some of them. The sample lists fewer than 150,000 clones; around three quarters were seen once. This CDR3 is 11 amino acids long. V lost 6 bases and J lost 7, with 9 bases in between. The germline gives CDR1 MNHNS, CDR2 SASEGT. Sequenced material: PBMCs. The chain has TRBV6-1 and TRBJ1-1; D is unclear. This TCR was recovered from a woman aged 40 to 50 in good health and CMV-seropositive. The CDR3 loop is CASSGRHEAFF. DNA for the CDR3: TGTGCCAGCAGCGGTAGACATGAAGCTTTCTTT.